This TCR beta chain is from a study of identical twins. Findings of the study overall: Out-of-frame sharing of TCR alpha in monozygotic twins was underestimated by models. Conclusions were drawn cross-sectionally by statistical analysis, without following the same donors.

Template switching, a step in the protocol, added a universal primer site, and cDNA carried unique molecular identifiers. MiXCR, run by TCRdb on the 5' RACE reads, gives a single entry per CDR3 protein. This table has under 300,000 distinct CDR3 sequences, about 13% appearing once. Per the germline V gene, CDR1 is DFQATT and CDR2 is SNEGSKA (reference sequence). There are 15 residues in the CDR3. V lost 0 bases, J lost 1 base, and 11 bases lay in between. As to this clonotype: What it recognizes is unknown.

The data were also submitted as part of a second study, on yellow fever vaccine responses in identical twins.

This rearrangement joins TRBV20-1 to TRBJ2-3; D gene ambiguous. This sequence was found in a woman aged 18 to 35 in good health. The sequenced sample consisted of memory (CD45RO+) T cells sorted from blood. CDR3 protein: CSARDPRPGTDTQYF. CDR3 bases: TGCAGTGCTAGAGATCCTCGCCCGGGCACAGATACGCAGTATTTT.